What follows is one T cell receptor (beta chain) and its context. Researchers amplified the TCR beta CDR3 regions from RNA transcripts. The HTBI primer set served for first-round RT-PCR of the TCR CDR3. MiXCR was run by TCRdb on the multiplex PCR reads, yielding one entry per CDR3 protein. The top ten hold around 17% of the sample, which has fewer than 600,000 distinct CDR3 sequences, roughly an eighth seen once. This sample is part of a study of T cells in Graves' hyperthyroidism and ophthalmopathy. The receptor was derived from a woman under 30 with Graves' hyperthyroidism. The specimen was blood.

The CDR3 spells CASSLAGTVTGNTIYF. DNA for the CDR3: TGTGCCAGCAGCTTAGCGGGGACAGTCACTGGAAACACCATATATTTT. The chain is built from TRBV7-9 and TRBJ1-3; 7 bases agree with TRBD1. CDR3 length equals 16 residues. CDR1 is SEHNR and CDR2 is FQNEAQ in the germline V gene (reference sequence). V shed 0 bases, J shed 2 bases, and the junction held 4 bases outside the gene matches.